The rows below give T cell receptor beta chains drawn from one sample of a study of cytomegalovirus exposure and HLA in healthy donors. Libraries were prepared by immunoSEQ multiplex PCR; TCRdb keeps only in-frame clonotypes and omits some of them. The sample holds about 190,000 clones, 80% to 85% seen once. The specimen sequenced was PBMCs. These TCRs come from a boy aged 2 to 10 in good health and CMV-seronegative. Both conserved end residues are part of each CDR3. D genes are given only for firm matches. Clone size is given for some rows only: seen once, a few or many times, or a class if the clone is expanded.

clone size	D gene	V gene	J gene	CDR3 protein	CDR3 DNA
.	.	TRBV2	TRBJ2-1	CASSETRRVDNEQFF	TGTGCCAGCAGTGAAACTAGACGCGTAGACAATGAGCAGTTCTTC
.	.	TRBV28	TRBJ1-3	CASSLGGFSGNTIYF	TGTGCCAGCAGTTTAGGAGGATTCTCTGGAAACACCATATATTTT
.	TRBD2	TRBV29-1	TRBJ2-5	CSVETREAGETQYF	TGCAGCGTTGAAACGCGGGAGGCCGGGGAGACCCAGTACTTC
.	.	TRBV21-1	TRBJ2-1	CASSNTDRGGNEQFF	TGTGCCAGCAGCAACACGGACAGGGGGGGCAATGAGCAGTTCTTC
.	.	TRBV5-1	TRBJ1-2	CASRLTGSGYTF	TGCGCCAGCCGCCTCACGGGGAGTGGCTACACCTTC
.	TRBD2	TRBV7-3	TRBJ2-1	CASSSTSGRDNEQFF	TGTGCCAGCAGCTCCACTAGCGGGAGGGACAATGAGCAGTTCTTC
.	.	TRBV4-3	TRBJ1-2	CASSQEGREAYGYTF	TGCGCCAGCAGCCAAGAGGGCAGGGAGGCCTATGGCTACACCTTC
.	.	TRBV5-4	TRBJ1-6	CASSLAPGAQLGNSPLHF	TGTGCCAGCAGCTTGGCACCAGGGGCTCAATTAGGGAATTCACCCCTCCACTTT
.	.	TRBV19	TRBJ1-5	CASSIWGQGGNQPQHF	TGTGCCAGTAGTATTTGGGGCCAGGGAGGGAATCAGCCCCAGCATTTT
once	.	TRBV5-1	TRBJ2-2	CASSRTAANTGELFF	TGCGCCAGCAGCCGGACAGCCGCGAACACCGGGGAGCTGTTTTTT
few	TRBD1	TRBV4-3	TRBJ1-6	CASSHDPGQNNSPLHF	TGCGCCAGCAGCCACGACCCGGGACAGAATAATTCACCCCTCCACTTT
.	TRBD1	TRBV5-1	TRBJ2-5	CASSGQGQETQYF	TGCGCCAGCAGTGGACAGGGACAAGAGACCCAGTACTTC
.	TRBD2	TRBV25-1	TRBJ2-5	CASSDSGGARETQYF	TGTGCCAGCAGTGATAGCGGGGGGGCCCGGGAGACCCAGTACTTC
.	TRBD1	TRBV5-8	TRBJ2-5	CASSLVPTGGHF	TGTGCCAGCAGCTTGGTTCCGACAGGGGGGCACTTC
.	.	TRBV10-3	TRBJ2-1	CAISLGTHNEQFF	TGTGCCATCAGTTTAGGGACTCACAATGAGCAGTTCTTC
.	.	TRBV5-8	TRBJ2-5	CASSLDAGRETQYF	TGTGCCAGCAGCTTGGATGCAGGGCGGGAGACCCAGTACTTC
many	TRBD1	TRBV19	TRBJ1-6	CASTPGQGASPLHF	TGTGCCAGTACCCCAGGACAGGGGGCGTCACCCCTCCACTTT
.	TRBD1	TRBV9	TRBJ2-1	CASSVGDRGLGEQFF	TGTGCCAGCAGCGTAGGCGACAGGGGGCTCGGTGAGCAGTTCTTC
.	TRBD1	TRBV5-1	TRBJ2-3	CASSFATGYTDTQYF	TGCGCCAGCAGCTTCGCGACAGGGTACACAGATACGCAGTATTTT
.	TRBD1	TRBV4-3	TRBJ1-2	CASSQARTGGYGYTF	TGCGCCAGCAGCCAAGCGAGGACAGGGGGCTATGGCTACACCTTC
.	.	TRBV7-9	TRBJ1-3	CASSPTGEPGNTIYF	TGTGCCAGCAGCCCTACGGGGGAACCTGGAAACACCATATATTTT
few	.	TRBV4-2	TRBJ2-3	CASSQELPGVSNTQYF	TGTGCCAGCAGCCAAGAACTCCCGGGAGTTTCAAATACGCAGTATTTT
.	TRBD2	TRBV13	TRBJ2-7	CASSEVTGGLNSYEQYF	TGTGCCAGCAGCGAAGTAACGGGAGGACTGAATTCCTACGAGCAGTACTTC
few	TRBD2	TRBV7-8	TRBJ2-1	CASSLLPGLAFNEQFF	TGTGCCAGCAGCTTATTACCGGGACTAGCTTTTAATGAGCAGTTCTTC
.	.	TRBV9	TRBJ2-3	CASSPTARVGTDTQYF	TGTGCCAGCAGCCCCACCGCCAGGGTAGGGACAGATACGCAGTATTTT
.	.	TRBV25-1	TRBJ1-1	CASSEPGNTEAFF	TGTGCCAGCAGTGAACCCGGGAACACTGAAGCTTTCTTT